Listed below are T cell receptor beta chains from one sample, sequenced in a study of neoadjuvant nivolumab and ipilimumab in lung cancer. Data came from immunoSEQ multiplex PCR; TCRdb stores just in-frame clones and leaves some out. The sample has roughly 34,000 clones, 92% seen once. The source material was peripheral blood, sampled after neoadjuvant nivolumab, alone or with ipilimumab, at or shortly before surgery. The receptors here all came from an adult with non-small cell lung cancer. Each CDR3 is given with its conserved first and last residue. Fields, in order: D gene, J gene, V gene, clone size, CDR3 protein, CDR3 DNA. A D gene is named only where the DNA matches it firmly. The size of a clone is reported for some rows only, either as once, few or many, or as a class for expanded clones.

D: NA; J: TRBJ1-4; V: TRBV5-6; size: NA; CDR3: CASSLVGGSGEKLFF; DNA: TGTGCCAGCAGCTTGGTAGGGGGAAGCGGGGAAAAACTGTTTTTT
D: NA; J: TRBJ2-7; V: TRBV28; size: NA; CDR3: CASTTPAGLSSYEQYF; DNA: TGTGCCAGCACTACTCCGGCGGGATTGAGCTCCTACGAGCAGTACTTC
D: NA; J: TRBJ1-1; V: TRBV4-1; size: NA; CDR3: CASSQWRDTEAFF; DNA: TGCGCCAGCAGCCAATGGAGGGACACTGAAGCTTTCTTT
D: TRBD1; J: TRBJ1-5; V: TRBV5-1; size: once; CDR3: CASSTTGTDQPQHF; DNA: TGCGCCAGCAGCACGACAGGGACAGATCAGCCCCAGCATTTT
D: NA; J: TRBJ2-7; V: TRBV19; size: NA; CDR3: CASSIVGGYEQYF; DNA: TGTGCCAGTAGTATCGTAGGGGGCTACGAGCAGTACTTC
D: TRBD2; J: TRBJ2-1; V: TRBV19; size: NA; CDR3: CASSLGLAGVNEQFF; DNA: TGTGCCAGTAGCCTGGGACTAGCGGGAGTGAATGAGCAGTTCTTC
D: TRBD2; J: TRBJ2-3; V: TRBV5-1; size: once; CDR3: CASSLDISGRGTQYF; DNA: TGCGCCAGCAGCCTAGACATTAGCGGGAGGGGGACGCAGTATTTT
D: TRBD1; J: TRBJ1-2; V: TRBV29-1; size: once; CDR3: CSVTGQDGSYGYTF; DNA: TGCAGCGTGACGGGACAGGACGGTAGCTATGGCTACACCTTC
D: NA; J: TRBJ2-5; V: TRBV5-4; size: NA; CDR3: CASCLAGTGQETQYF; DNA: TGTGCCAGCTGCCTCGCCGGGACGGGGCAAGAGACCCAGTACTTC
D: TRBD1; J: TRBJ2-2; V: TRBV5-5; size: few; CDR3: CASNGDRGALTNTGELFF; DNA: TGTGCCAGCAACGGGGACAGGGGTGCCCTAACGAACACCGGGGAGCTGTTTTTT
D: TRBD1; J: TRBJ2-6; V: TRBV6-4; size: once; CDR3: CASSDYGTGRAGANVLTF; DNA: TGTGCCAGCAGTGACTATGGGACAGGGCGAGCTGGGGCCAACGTCCTGACTTTC